These T cell receptor beta chains were read from a single sample in a study of regulatory T cells in long-lasting Graves disease. TCRdb redid the calling of the multiplex PCR reads with MiXCR, one entry per CDR3 protein. This sample has about 530,000 distinct CDR3 sequences; roughly 16% occur once, and the top ten carry approximately 25%. This sample also belongs to another study, concerning T cells in Graves' hyperthyroidism and ophthalmopathy.

Material: peripheral blood mononuclear cells (PBMCs), obtained at new diagnosis, from a patient treated with antithyroid drugs. These receptor sequences come from a woman aged 40-60 years with Graves disease. CDR3s include the opening cysteine and the closing phenylalanine or tryptophan. The D gene is left open where the match is weak. Part of the rows lack a size; the others show once, few, many or a class for expanded clones.

v_gene	j_gene	len	abundance	d_gene	CDR3nt	CDR3aa
TRBV27	TRBJ2-6	16	few	NA	TGTGCCAGCAGTCCCGAGACTTTCTCTGGGGCCAACGTCCTGACTTTC	CASSPETFSGANVLTF
TRBV3-1	TRBJ2-1	12	few	TRBD2	TGTGCCAGCAGCCACGCTCTAGCGGGGAAGTTCTTC	CASSHALAGKFF
TRBV6-1	TRBJ1-2	15	many	NA	TGTGCCAGCAGTGAAAGCCCAGGGAGCCCCAATGGCTACACCTTC	CASSESPGSPNGYTF
TRBV5-6	TRBJ1-1	12	NA	NA	TGTGCCAGCAGCTCAATATCCACTGAAGCTTTCTTT	CASSSISTEAFF
TRBV5-1	TRBJ2-5	15	many	NA	TGCGCCAGCAGAGAGGGTCGGGGTTACCAAGAGACCCAGTACTTC	CASREGRGYQETQYF
TRBV12-3/TRBV12-4	TRBJ1-5	14	many	TRBD1	TGTGCCAGCAGTACCAGGGGGGGGAATCAGCCCCAGCATTTT	CASSTRGGNQPQHF
TRBV2	TRBJ2-1	16	NA	TRBD2	TGTGCCAGCAGTGAAGCGTTATCTAGCGGGGGCTATGAGCAGCTCTTC	CASSEALSSGGYEQLF
TRBV18	TRBJ1-6	16	NA	NA	TGTGCCAGCTCACCTTCGGTAAATCCCTATAATTCACCCCTCCACTTT	CASSPSVNPYNSPLHF
TRBV5-5	TRBJ2-3	14	many	NA	TGTGCCAGCAGCCTGGATCCGTCGTTGGATACGCAGTATTTT	CASSLDPSLDTQYF
TRBV28	TRBJ1-6	14	many	NA	TGTGCCAGCAGTTCCGGAGGGTCAAATTCACCCCTCCACTTT	CASSSGGSNSPLHF
TRBV18	TRBJ1-2	15	many	TRBD1	TGTGCCAGCTCACCGTATACAGGGGGCCAGGATGGCTACACCTTC	CASSPYTGGQDGYTF
TRBV3-1	TRBJ1-2	14	NA	TRBD1	TGTGCCAGCAGCCGTCCCGGGACAGGGGAAGGCTACACCTTC	CASSRPGTGEGYTF
TRBV6-1	TRBJ1-3	13	NA	NA	TGTGCCAGCATATCGAATGCAGGAAACACCATATATTTT	CASISNAGNTIYF
TRBV19	TRBJ2-7	15	NA	TRBD2	TGTGCCAGTAGTAGGACTAGCGGGGGGGCAAACGAGCAGTACTTC	CASSRTSGGANEQYF
TRBV5-1	TRBJ1-1	14	many	NA	TGCGCCAGCAGGGCGGGAGGGGCCAACACTGAAGCTTTCTTT	CASRAGGANTEAFF
TRBV7-2	TRBJ1-1	13	many	NA	TGTGCCAGCAGCTTAGTTTTTGGAGCTGAAGCTTTCTTT	CASSLVFGAEAFF
TRBV12-3/TRBV12-4	TRBJ2-7	12	NA	TRBD1	TGTGCCAGCCGATGGACAGGGGGCGAGCAGTACTTC	CASRWTGGEQYF
TRBV4-2	TRBJ1-1	14	NA	NA	TGTGCCAGCAGCCCACGGGAGGAGTTCACTGAAGCTTTCTTT	CASSPREEFTEAFF
TRBV2	TRBJ2-1	12	many	NA	TGTGCCATCCTACAGGACACAATTGGGGAGTTCTTC	CAILQDTIGEFF
TRBV12-3/TRBV12-4	TRBJ1-1	16	many	NA	TGTGCCAGCAGTTTAGCGCTAAGGGACGGTGGCACTGAAGCTTTCTTT	CASSLALRDGGTEAFF
TRBV20-1	TRBJ2-1	10	many	NA	TGCAGTGCTGCCGAAGGTGAGCAGTTCTTC	CSAAEGEQFF
TRBV7-9	TRBJ2-2	12	NA	NA	TGTGCCAGCATCCAAGTGGGTACGGAGCTGTTTTTT	CASIQVGTELFF
TRBV12-3/TRBV12-4	TRBJ1-5	15	many	TRBD1	TGTGCCAGCAGCCCAGACAGGGGGACTAATCAGCCCCAGCATTTT	CASSPDRGTNQPQHF